This T cell receptor (beta chain) was recorded in a study of regulatory T cells in long-lasting Graves disease. Libraries of TCR beta came from iRepertoire HTBI primers plus Arm-PCR of CDR3 regions. In the authors' workflow: Samples collectively showed fewer than 80 TRBV and approximately 13 TRBJ segments. MiXCR, applied by TCRdb to the multiplex PCR reads, yields one record per CDR3 protein. The V and J calls were determined by TCRdb, not by the authors. The sample lists around 250,000 distinct CDR3 sequences, about 20% seen once, with 12% to 15% in the top ten. Germline V gene data show CDR1 as SGHNT and CDR2 as YENEEA. The CDR3 covers 15 residues. V shed 2 bases, J shed 4 bases, and the junction held 3 bases outside the gene matches. Study conclusions and caveats: Only peripheral blood was studied, not thyroid tissue.

Time point of the sample: newly diagnosed GD, antithyroid drugs for less than 3 months. From PBMCs, RNA was extracted and then used to make the TCR library. This clonotype was observed at least ten times. No antigen is known for it. These same records also appear under a second study, on T cells in Graves' hyperthyroidism and ophthalmopathy. From that report: TCR CDR3 regions were first amplified by RT-PCR with HTBI primers. Most thyroid clonotypes expanded above 0.001 were also detected in blood.

The V gene is TRBV11-3, the J gene TRBJ2-1, with 9 positions matching TRBD2. The sequence was collected from a woman aged 25 to 39 with Graves disease. Sequencing was performed on peripheral blood mononuclear cells (PBMCs), taken at new diagnosis, from a patient treated with antithyroid drugs. CDR3 sequence reads: CASSLRRGGYNEQFF. The CDR3 DNA reads as TGTGCCAGCAGCTTACGGCGGGGGGGGTACAATGAGCAGTTCTTC.